The sequence of this T cell receptor (beta chain) was determined in a study of shared clonotypes between healthy human individuals. The naive CD8 population came from CD45RO-negative cells selected for CCR7, without terminally differentiated effector memory CD45RA+ cells. The assay used deep level. Sorted-subset replicate PCR reactions contained 200 to 250 ng DNA, corresponding to about 30,000 T cell genomes. Sequencing used immunoSEQ multiplex PCR; TCRdb keeps in-frame clones, though not all of them. The sample shows about 2.2 million clones, 80% to 95% of them seen only once. V trimming: 5 bases; J trimming: 9 bases; junction bases outside the gene matches: 9. CDR3 length: 14 residues. CDR1 is SEHNR, CDR2 FQNEAQ, per germline (reference sequence).

What was sequenced was naive CD8+ T cells from PBMCs. The receptor was isolated from a man between 18 and 35 years old in good health. Some clones in this sample may be carry-over from other donors' samples. The genes are TRBV7-9 and TRBJ2-1; 8 positions agree with TRBD1. CDR3 amino acids: CASSDRDRFGEQFF. CDR3 bases: TGTGCCAGCAGCGACCGGGACAGGTTCGGTGAGCAGTTCTTC.